A selection of T cell receptor beta chains follows, all from one sample in a study of blood T cell repertoires in COVID-19. The protocol was immunoSEQ multiplex PCR, while the TCRdb copy is restricted to in-frame clones and leaves out a portion. This sample yields about 130,000 clones, of which roughly 80% are seen a single time; more than 15% belongs to the top ten. The sequenced sample consisted of PBMCs or T cells enriched from blood (not recorded which). These receptors originate from a man younger than 45 who had recovered from COVID-19. Both conserved end residues are part of each CDR3. A D gene is named only where the DNA matches it firmly. A row's size may be missing; if present it is once, few, many or a size class.

D gene: TRBD1
J gene: TRBJ1-5
clone size: -
V gene: TRBV7-2
CDR3 DNA: TGTGCCAGCAGCTTATCTCCAGGGGGCATAAATCAGCCCCAGCATTTT
CDR3 protein: CASSLSPGGINQPQHF

D gene: TRBD1
J gene: TRBJ1-1
clone size: -
V gene: TRBV5-5
CDR3 DNA: TGTGCCAGCAGCTTGACGGGACAGGGCGGAAACACTGAAGCTTTCTTT
CDR3 protein: CASSLTGQGGNTEAFF

D gene: TRBD1
J gene: TRBJ1-1
clone size: few
V gene: TRBV5-1
CDR3 DNA: TGCGCCAGCAGCTTGCCTGGGCCAGGGGGCGTTAGCACTGAAGCTTTCTTT
CDR3 protein: CASSLPGPGGVSTEAFF

D gene: TRBD2
J gene: TRBJ2-2
clone size: -
V gene: TRBV7-7
CDR3 DNA: TGTGCCAGCAGTTCGACTAGCGGGTCGAACACCGGGGAGCTGTTTTTT
CDR3 protein: CASSSTSGSNTGELFF

D gene: -
J gene: TRBJ1-5
clone size: -
V gene: TRBV9
CDR3 DNA: TGTGCCAGCAGCGTAGGCTATAATAGCAATCAGCCCCAGCATTTT
CDR3 protein: CASSVGYNSNQPQHF

D gene: -
J gene: TRBJ2-5
clone size: -
V gene: TRBV12-3/TRBV12-4
CDR3 DNA: TGTGCCAGCAGTTTAAGGGGGACCCAGTACTTC
CDR3 protein: CASSLRGTQYF

D gene: -
J gene: TRBJ1-5
clone size: -
V gene: TRBV20-1
CDR3 DNA: TGCAGTGCTAGTTCAGGGCCTAATCAGCCCCAGCATTTT
CDR3 protein: CSASSGPNQPQHF

D gene: TRBD1
J gene: TRBJ1-3
clone size: -
V gene: TRBV19
CDR3 DNA: TGTGCCAGGAAACCCGGGACAGGGGGCCCGGGCCGCTCTGGAAACACCATATATTTT
CDR3 protein: CARKPGTGGPGRSGNTIYF

D gene: -
J gene: TRBJ1-5
clone size: -
V gene: TRBV6-1
CDR3 DNA: TGTGCCAGCAGTGAATCCCGGACATGGCCCCAGCATTTT
CDR3 protein: CASSESRTWPQHF

D gene: TRBD1
J gene: TRBJ2-5
clone size: -
V gene: TRBV25-1
CDR3 DNA: TGTGCCAGCAGTGGCCGCTCGACAGGGGGCAGGGAGACCCAGTACTTC
CDR3 protein: CASSGRSTGGRETQYF

D gene: -
J gene: TRBJ1-1
clone size: -
V gene: TRBV5-8
CDR3 DNA: TGTGCCAGCAGAATAGGCTGGAGTAACACTGAAGCTTTCTTT
CDR3 protein: CASRIGWSNTEAFF

D gene: -
J gene: TRBJ2-6
clone size: -
V gene: TRBV7-9
CDR3 DNA: TGTGCCAGCAGCACACCTTCTGGGGCCAACGTCCTGACTTTC
CDR3 protein: CASSTPSGANVLTF

D gene: TRBD2
J gene: TRBJ2-7
clone size: once
V gene: TRBV6-5
CDR3 DNA: TGTGCCAGCAGTTACAACCCGGGACTAGCGGAGATCGAGCAGTACTTC
CDR3 protein: CASSYNPGLAEIEQYF

D gene: TRBD2
J gene: TRBJ2-1
clone size: -
V gene: TRBV7-2
CDR3 DNA: TGTGCCAGCAGCCCCGGGACTAGCGGGAGAACTGGAAATGAGCAGTTCTTC
CDR3 protein: CASSPGTSGRTGNEQFF

D gene: TRBD1
J gene: TRBJ1-2
clone size: once
V gene: TRBV27
CDR3 DNA: TGTGCCAGCAGTTCGTTGACAGGGGGCATTGGCTACACCTTC
CDR3 protein: CASSSLTGGIGYTF

D gene: TRBD1
J gene: TRBJ2-1
clone size: -
V gene: TRBV5-1
CDR3 DNA: TGCGCCAGCAGCTCGACAGGGGAGGCGTACAATGAGCAGTTCTTC
CDR3 protein: CASSSTGEAYNEQFF

D gene: TRBD1
J gene: TRBJ2-1
clone size: -
V gene: TRBV27
CDR3 DNA: TGTGCCAGCAGTCTCGACAGGGGTTCCTACAATGAGCAGTTCTTC
CDR3 protein: CASSLDRGSYNEQFF

D gene: TRBD1
J gene: TRBJ1-1
clone size: -
V gene: TRBV27
CDR3 DNA: TGTGCCAGCAGTTCGGGACAGGGTACTGAAGCTTTCTTT
CDR3 protein: CASSSGQGTEAFF

D gene: -
J gene: TRBJ1-6
clone size: -
V gene: TRBV21-1
CDR3 DNA: TGTGCCAGCAGCAAACGAGCCGGACAGGGAAATAATTCACCCCTCCACTTT
CDR3 protein: CASSKRAGQGNNSPLHF

D gene: -
J gene: TRBJ1-2
clone size: -
V gene: TRBV24-1
CDR3 DNA: TGTGCCTCCGGCGGGGGATCGGGGGGCTACACCTTC
CDR3 protein: CASGGGSGGYTF

D gene: -
J gene: TRBJ2-3
clone size: -
V gene: TRBV10-1
CDR3 DNA: TGCGCCAGCAGTGAAAGCAATACGCAGTATTTT
CDR3 protein: CASSESNTQYF

D gene: TRBD1
J gene: TRBJ2-2
clone size: -
V gene: TRBV5-4
CDR3 DNA: TGTGCCAGCAGCCCAGCTCCGGGACAGGGAACCGGGGAGCTGTTTTTT
CDR3 protein: CASSPAPGQGTGELFF

D gene: TRBD2
J gene: TRBJ2-7
clone size: -
V gene: TRBV18
CDR3 DNA: TGTGCCAGCTCACCCATTGTTAGCGGGGTCTCCTACGAGCAGTACTTC
CDR3 protein: CASSPIVSGVSYEQYF

D gene: TRBD2
J gene: TRBJ2-5
clone size: -
V gene: TRBV7-2
CDR3 DNA: TGTGCCAGCAGCTTAGTGAGCGGGAGGGGAGAGACCCAGTACTTC
CDR3 protein: CASSLVSGRGETQYF

D gene: -
J gene: TRBJ2-5
clone size: few
V gene: TRBV2
CDR3 DNA: TGTGCCAGCAGTGATCCCAGGGGAGAGCCGGAGACCCAGTACTTC
CDR3 protein: CASSDPRGEPETQYF

D gene: TRBD1
J gene: TRBJ1-3
clone size: -
V gene: TRBV9
CDR3 DNA: TGTGCCAGCAGCAACACCGGGACAGGCGGCTCCTCTGGAAACACCATATATTTT
CDR3 protein: CASSNTGTGGSSGNTIYF

D gene: TRBD2
J gene: TRBJ2-2
clone size: once
V gene: TRBV19
CDR3 DNA: TGTGCCAGTAGTGCAGCGGGAGGGTCGAACACCGGGGAGCTGTTTTTT
CDR3 protein: CASSAAGGSNTGELFF

D gene: -
J gene: TRBJ1-2
clone size: -
V gene: TRBV4-2
CDR3 DNA: TGTGCCAGCAGCCAAGAGGTGACCACACGGGGCTATGGCTACACCTTC
CDR3 protein: CASSQEVTTRGYGYTF

D gene: -
J gene: TRBJ1-2
clone size: -
V gene: TRBV7-8
CDR3 DNA: TGTGCCAGCAGCTTAGGGGGGCCGGCGGGCTACACCTTC
CDR3 protein: CASSLGGPAGYTF

D gene: -
J gene: TRBJ2-7
clone size: -
V gene: TRBV19
CDR3 DNA: TGTGCCAGTAGTATGTCCAGCTCCTACGAGCAGTACTTC
CDR3 protein: CASSMSSSYEQYF

D gene: -
J gene: TRBJ1-4
clone size: once
V gene: TRBV4-1
CDR3 DNA: TGCGCCAGCAGCCAAGAACCACCCGGTCGGTATGAAAAACTGTTTTTT
CDR3 protein: CASSQEPPGRYEKLFF

D gene: TRBD1
J gene: TRBJ1-5
clone size: few
V gene: TRBV11-2
CDR3 DNA: TGTGCCAGCAGCTCGGGGGACAGGGGGAATCAGCCCCAGCATTTT
CDR3 protein: CASSSGDRGNQPQHF

D gene: TRBD2
J gene: TRBJ2-1
clone size: -
V gene: TRBV19
CDR3 DNA: TGTGCCAGTAGTCCCGGGACTAGCGGGGCCCGGACTGGTGAGCAGTTCTTC
CDR3 protein: CASSPGTSGARTGEQFF

D gene: TRBD1
J gene: TRBJ2-2
clone size: -
V gene: TRBV7-7
CDR3 DNA: TGTGCTAGCAGCTCATCGACAGGGATCGCCGGGGAGCTGTTTTTT
CDR3 protein: CASSSSTGIAGELFF

D gene: -
J gene: TRBJ1-1
clone size: -
V gene: TRBV19
CDR3 DNA: TGTGCCAGTAGTACCCCCGGGGAGGGCAGGGGGAACACTGAAGCTTTCTTT
CDR3 protein: CASSTPGEGRGNTEAFF

D gene: TRBD1
J gene: TRBJ1-5
clone size: -
V gene: TRBV4-2
CDR3 DNA: TGTGCCAGCAGCCAAGAACAGGGGTTTGGGAATCAGCCCCAGCATTTT
CDR3 protein: CASSQEQGFGNQPQHF

D gene: -
J gene: TRBJ2-1
clone size: -
V gene: TRBV5-1
CDR3 DNA: TGCGCCAGCAGCTTGGACAAAACAGGGATTGAGCAGTTCTTC
CDR3 protein: CASSLDKTGIEQFF

D gene: TRBD1
J gene: TRBJ1-5
clone size: -
V gene: TRBV14
CDR3 DNA: TGTGCCAGCAGCCAAGGGCAGGGGGCCGTCAATCAGCCCCAGCATTTT
CDR3 protein: CASSQGQGAVNQPQHF

D gene: -
J gene: TRBJ1-1
clone size: -
V gene: TRBV6-5
CDR3 DNA: TGTGCCAGCAGGGACAAACAGCCATTCATGACTGAAGCTTTCTTT
CDR3 protein: CASRDKQPFMTEAFF

D gene: TRBD1
J gene: TRBJ2-3
clone size: -
V gene: TRBV7-6
CDR3 DNA: TGTGCCAGCAGCACCGGACAGGGGACGGGAGATACGCAGTATTTT
CDR3 protein: CASSTGQGTGDTQYF

D gene: TRBD2
J gene: TRBJ2-3
clone size: -
V gene: TRBV5-1
CDR3 DNA: TGCGCCAGCAGCTTGGCCGTTAGCGGGGTCGCGGATACGCAGTATTTT
CDR3 protein: CASSLAVSGVADTQYF

D gene: -
J gene: TRBJ2-5
clone size: -
V gene: TRBV29-1
CDR3 DNA: TGCAGCGTTGACAGGGGTCGACAAGAGACCCAGTACTTC
CDR3 protein: CSVDRGRQETQYF

D gene: TRBD1
J gene: TRBJ1-2
clone size: -
V gene: TRBV11-2
CDR3 DNA: TGTGCCAGCAGCTTAGCTGTGACAGGGTACTATGGCTACACCTTC
CDR3 protein: CASSLAVTGYYGYTF

D gene: -
J gene: TRBJ2-6
clone size: -
V gene: TRBV25-1
CDR3 DNA: TGTGCCAGCAGTGAAGGGGGGAGCTCTGGGGCCAACGTCCTGACTTTC
CDR3 protein: CASSEGGSSGANVLTF

D gene: TRBD1
J gene: TRBJ1-4
clone size: -
V gene: TRBV19
CDR3 DNA: TGTGCCAGTACTTCGACAGGGATGGATGAAAAACTGTTTTTT
CDR3 protein: CASTSTGMDEKLFF

D gene: -
J gene: TRBJ1-1
clone size: -
V gene: TRBV5-4
CDR3 DNA: TGTGCCAGCAGCCCCCGGGAGGGCATGAACACTGAAGCTTTCTTT
CDR3 protein: CASSPREGMNTEAFF

D gene: TRBD1
J gene: TRBJ1-6
clone size: -
V gene: TRBV2
CDR3 DNA: TGTGCCAGCAGTGAAGAGGGACAGCGAAATTCACCCCTCCACTTT
CDR3 protein: CASSEEGQRNSPLHF

D gene: TRBD1
J gene: TRBJ1-1
clone size: once
V gene: TRBV27
CDR3 DNA: TGTGCCAGCAGTCCGGGACAGATCACTGAAGCTTTCTTT
CDR3 protein: CASSPGQITEAFF

D gene: TRBD1
J gene: TRBJ1-6
clone size: -
V gene: TRBV3-1/TRBV3-2
CDR3 DNA: TGTGCCAGCAGGCCAGGGACAGGTGGTTCACCCCTCCACTTT
CDR3 protein: CASRPGTGGSPLHF

D gene: TRBD2
J gene: TRBJ2-1
clone size: -
V gene: TRBV7-2
CDR3 DNA: TGTGCCAGCAGCTTAGCGTCTGGACTAGCGGGAGGGTATGAGCAGTTCTTC
CDR3 protein: CASSLASGLAGGYEQFF

D gene: -
J gene: TRBJ2-1
clone size: -
V gene: TRBV4-2
CDR3 DNA: TGTGCCAGCAGCCAAGGAACACAGGGTTCTTCCTACAATGAGCAGTTCTTC
CDR3 protein: CASSQGTQGSSYNEQFF

D gene: -
J gene: TRBJ2-1
clone size: once
V gene: TRBV11-2
CDR3 DNA: TGTGCCAGCAGCTTAGGTGGTAGGGGGTTTTCCTACAATGAGCAGTTCTTC
CDR3 protein: CASSLGGRGFSYNEQFF

D gene: TRBD1
J gene: TRBJ1-2
clone size: few
V gene: TRBV7-2
CDR3 DNA: TGTGCCAGCAGAGACACCGGGACAGGCACCATCGGCTATGGCTACACCTTC
CDR3 protein: CASRDTGTGTIGYGYTF

D gene: TRBD1
J gene: TRBJ1-1
clone size: few
V gene: TRBV5-1
CDR3 DNA: TGCGCCAGCAGCGAGACAGGGGTGAACACTGAAGCTTTCTTT
CDR3 protein: CASSETGVNTEAFF

D gene: TRBD1
J gene: TRBJ2-5
clone size: -
V gene: TRBV9
CDR3 DNA: TGTGCCAGCAGCAGGGACAGGGATTCGGCCCAGTACTTC
CDR3 protein: CASSRDRDSAQYF

D gene: -
J gene: TRBJ2-2
clone size: -
V gene: TRBV9
CDR3 DNA: TGTGCCAGCAGACCCCCCTTAGCGGAAACCGGGGAGCTGTTTTTT
CDR3 protein: CASRPPLAETGELFF

D gene: TRBD1
J gene: TRBJ2-1
clone size: -
V gene: TRBV24-1
CDR3 DNA: TGTGCCACCAGTGATCCCAACCGGGACAGGGGGGTCAATGAGCAGTTCTTC
CDR3 protein: CATSDPNRDRGVNEQFF